This passage covers 22 T cell receptor beta chains from one sample sequenced in a study of T cell responses to AZD1222 COVID-19 vaccine. Clones were read by immunoSEQ multiplex PCR, and TCRdb kept only the in-frame ones, dropping some. The sample includes more than 25,000 clones, around nine tenths of them seen just once. The sequencing used peripheral blood, collected on day 0 of AZD1222 vaccination. These receptor sequences come from an adult in good health.

The chain carries TRBV9 and TRBJ1-1, with D unresolved. CDR3 length: 14 amino acids. Trimming pared 4 bases from V and 4 bases from J, leaving 14 bases between. Germline lookup yields CDR1 SGDLS and CDR2 YYNGEE. The CDR3 DNA follows: TGTGCCAGCAGCTCCTTAGACACAGTCACTGAAGCTTTCTTT. It codes for CASSSLDTVTEAFF.

V and J are TRBV5-3 and TRBJ2-7; the match to TRBD2 covers 14 bases. TRBV5-3 is noted as an ORF with a role that remains uncertain. V lost 4 bases, J lost 5 bases, and 5 bases stayed unmatched. The CDR3 is 15 amino acids. CDR3 DNA: TGTGCCAGAAGCCCGGGACTAGCGGGAGAAGACGAGCAGTACTTC. Amino acids: CARSPGLAGEDEQYF.

This chain joins TRBV6-5 and TRBJ1-6, with D tentatively TRBD1 (5 bases). Looked up from germline, CDR1 is MNHEY and CDR2 is SVGAGI. V was shortened by 6 bases and J by 4 bases, with 13 bases between the two germline ends. This CDR3 region has 15 residues. This chain's CDR3 is CASSPSRGYNSPLHF. Here the CDR3 DNA reads TGTGCCAGCAGCCCATCGAGGGGTTATAATTCACCCCTCCACTTT.

V usage is TRBV10-3 and J usage is TRBJ2-4; D remains unclear. With 7 bases removed from V and 0 bases from J, the gap between germline ends came to 13 bases. The CDR3 contains 15 residues. Germline V CDR1 and CDR2: ENHRY, SYGVKD. CDR3 in DNA: TGTGCCATCAATCGACCCGTTCTAGCCAAAAACATTCAGTACTTC. Translating gives CAINRPVLAKNIQYF.

The J gene is TRBJ1-5, the V gene TRBV18; unclear D gene. The ends were cut back, 2 bases at V and 5 bases at J, with 10 bases in the middle. The CDR3 covers 14 residues. Germline V gives CDR1 KGHSH, CDR2 LQKENI. The CDR3 nucleotides are TGTGCCAGCTCACCAACAGCTGCTGATCAGCCCCAGCATTTT. Its protein is CASSPTAADQPQHF.

J is TRBJ1-2 and V is TRBV28; possibly TRBD1 for D (6 bases). Germline CDR1 and CDR2: MDHEN and SYDVKM. This CDR3 has 14 residues. V lost 5 bases and J lost 7, with 17 bases in between. The CDR3 is CASSVAQGPFGYTF. The CDR3 coding sequence is TGTGCCAGCAGTGTCGCACAGGGCCCTTTTGGCTACACCTTC.

The chain joins TRBV28 to TRBJ2-3, with no clear D. CDR1 is MDHEN, CDR2 SYDVKM, per germline. There are 15 residues in the CDR3. V was cut by 2 bases and J by 5 bases, with 14 bases left in between. The DNA of the CDR3 is TGTGCCAGCAGTTTAGTGGGAAGAAATGAAGATACGCAGTATTTT. This codes for CASSLVGRNEDTQYF.

The chain uses TRBV9 and TRBJ2-3; D is undetermined. The V end was cut by 0 bases, the J end by 0 bases, with 8 bases between. The CDR3 sequence is 15 residues long. CDR1 is SGDLS and CDR2 is YYNGEE in the germline V gene. The CDR3: CASSVAGGSTDTQYF. The DNA for the CDR3 is TGTGCCAGCAGCGTAGCGGGCGGAAGCACAGATACGCAGTATTTT.

This chain joins TRBV10-3 and TRBJ1-1; 7 nucleotides agree with TRBD1. Trimming cost V 4 bases and J 11 bases; bases outside gene matches: 13. Per germline, CDR1 ENHRY and CDR2 SYGVKD. The CDR3 covers 14 residues. In DNA, the CDR3 is TGTGCCATCAGTGCGATAGGGACAGAGGGTTATGCTTTCTTT. It codes for CAISAIGTEGYAFF.

The chain has TRBV10-1 and TRBJ2-7; D ambiguous. Germline CDR1 reads WNHNN; CDR2 reads SYGVQD (reference sequence). CDR3 length: 13 amino acids. V was pared by 1 base and J by 3 bases, with 7 bases between. The CDR3 protein is CASSEFRSYEQYF. In DNA form, the CDR3 reads TGCGCCAGCAGTGAGTTTCGGAGCTACGAGCAGTACTTC.

V gene TRBV5-4 combines with J gene TRBJ2-7; 7 bases fit TRBD1. Germline-derived CDR1 and CDR2 are SGHNT and YYREEE (reference sequence). The CDR3 runs to 14 residues. V lost 6 bases, J lost 4 bases, and 10 bases stayed unmatched. In DNA, the CDR3 is TGTGCCAGCACCTCTCGGGACAGCCCGTACGAGCAGTACTTC. Translated, it gives CASTSRDSPYEQYF.

This clone appeared a single time. The chain couples TRBV9 to TRBJ2-2; 13 nucleotides line up with TRBD2. J was trimmed by 8 bases and V by 4 bases; bases with no gene match: 14. CDR1 SGDLS and CDR2 YYNGEE come from the germline V gene. The CDR3 is 18 residues long. CDR3 amino acids: CASSPRTSGRLQAGELFF. Written as DNA, the CDR3 is TGTGCCAGCAGCCCGAGGACTAGCGGGAGATTGCAAGCAGGGGAGCTGTTTTTT. Filled out from reference TRBV9 and TRBJ2-2, the complete variable domain reads DSGVTQTPKHLITATGQRVTLRCSPRSGDLSVYWYQQSLDQGLQFLIQYYNGEERAKGNILERFSAQQFPDLHSELNLSSLELGDSALYFCASSPRTSGRLQAGELFFGEGSRLTVL.

The rearrangement links TRBV10-3 to TRBJ1-1; D may be TRBD1 (6 bases). V lost 7 bases, J lost 6 bases, and 18 bases lay in between. The CDR3 is 14 amino acids. CDR1 and CDR2 (germline): ENHRY, SYGVKD. In nucleotides, the CDR3 is TGTGCCATCAAGAGGACAGTGCTTGAGGCTGAAGCTTTCTTT. Translated, it gives CAIKRTVLEAEAFF.

The CDR3 region is CASSLMQGEQPQHF. CDR3 DNA: TGTGCCAGCAGTTTGATGCAGGGCGAGCAGCCCCAGCATTTT. The chain combines TRBV28 with TRBJ1-5; a possible D gene is TRBD1 (5 bases). This CDR3 comprises 14 residues. Germline-derived CDR1 and CDR2 are MDHEN and SYDVKM. V dropped 3 bases and J dropped 7 bases, with 13 bases sitting between them.

The chain couples TRBV5-6 to TRBJ1-1; D is uncertain. The CDR3 length is 14 residues. Trimming removed 2 bases from V and 7 bases from J, with 15 bases in between. From germline, CDR1 is SGHDT and CDR2 YYEEEE. The CDR3 loop reads CASSFQRASNEAFF. The CDR3 DNA reads TGTGCCAGCAGCTTTCAACGGGCCTCGAATGAAGCTTTCTTT.

The J gene is TRBJ1-5, the V gene TRBV6-5, with unresolved D. V lost 0 bases to trimming and J lost 3 bases, with 3 bases between them. The CDR3 covers 13 residues. Germline V CDR1 and CDR2: MNHEY, SVGAGI. CDR3 in amino acids: CASSYSTNQPQHF. CDR3 DNA: TGTGCCAGCAGTTACTCGACCAATCAGCCCCAGCATTTT.

The chain links TRBV9 to TRBJ2-1; 10 bases line up with TRBD2. The trim removed 0 bases at V and 9 bases at J, leaving 9 bases unmatched. Germline values: CDR1 SGDLS, CDR2 YYNGEE. This CDR3 is built from 16 residues. The CDR3: CASSVVGLAGVSEQFF. The CDR3 coding sequence is TGTGCCAGCAGCGTAGTCGGTCTAGCGGGAGTGAGTGAGCAGTTCTTC.

The CDR3 nucleotides read TGTGCCAGCAGCTTGGGGGGAGATACGCAGTATTTT. Amino acids: CASSLGGDTQYF. The rearrangement joins TRBV5-6 to TRBJ2-3; D unresolved. V lost 0 bases to trimming and J lost 5 bases, with 4 bases between them. The germline V gene has CDR1 SGHDT and CDR2 YYEEEE. This CDR3 spans 12 amino acids.

The chain joins TRBV30 to TRBJ2-7; TRBD1 matches 9 bases. The CDR3 spans 14 residues. CDR1 is GTSNPN and CDR2 is SVGIG in the germline V gene (reference sequence). V dropped 2 bases and J dropped 3; count of bases not matched to a gene: 5. In nucleotides, the CDR3 is TGTGCCTGGAGTTCCGGGACAGGGTTCTACGAGCAGTACTTC. This gives the protein CAWSSGTGFYEQYF. Full variable domain (rest looked up from reference TRBV30 and TRBJ2-7): SQTIHQWPATLVQPVGSPLSLECTVEGTSNPNLYWYRQAAGRGLQLLFYSVGIGQISSEVPQNLSASRPQDRQFILSSKKLLLSDSGFYLCAWSSGTGFYEQYFGPGTRLTVT.

This rearrangement joins TRBV2 to TRBJ2-3, with 7 bases identical to TRBD2. This CDR3 has 12 residues. The V gene end was trimmed by 4 bases and the J gene end by 5 bases; junction bases not matched to a gene: 0. Per germline, CDR1 SNHLY and CDR2 FYNNEI. The chain's CDR3 is CASSASGDTQYF. The CDR3 DNA follows: TGTGCCAGCAGTGCTAGCGGAGATACGCAGTATTTT.

The CDR3 is CASSQAKTQYF. CDR3 in DNA: TGTGCCAGCAGCCAAGCGAAGACCCAGTACTTC. V gene TRBV3-1 (or the pseudogene TRBV3-2) combines with J gene TRBJ2-5; D is uncertain. The CDR3 has 11 residues. Germline V CDR1 and CDR2: LGHDT, YNNKEL (reference sequence). Between the trimmed V and J ends, which lost 1 base and 6 bases, there was a span of 3 bases.

The chain combines TRBV6-1 with TRBJ2-1, with TRBD2 matching 8 bases. The J segment lost 4 bases and the V segment lost 2 bases, leaving 4 bases of the junction unmatched. The V gene's germline CDR1 is MNHNS and CDR2 SASEGT. This CDR3 is 15 amino acids long. DNA for the CDR3: TGTGCCAGCAGTGAATTTACTAGCGGATACAATGAGCAGTTCTTC. Amino acids: CASSEFTSGYNEQFF.